One and the same sample provided the 21 T cell receptor beta chains below, sequenced in a study of cytomegalovirus exposure and HLA in healthy donors. Primers included in the PCR were 60 Vbeta and 13 Jbeta primers. Only in-frame clones appear in the TCRdb table, and some are missing; sequencing was by immunoSEQ multiplex PCR. There are some 100,000 clones in the sample; roughly 70% occur only once, and roughly 12% lies in the top ten. The specimen was PBMCs. Every receptor here comes from a woman in her forties or fifties in good health and CMV-seropositive.

The chain carries TRBV5-6 and TRBJ1-1, with no clear D. The CDR3 extends over 12 amino acids. V lost 1 base, J lost 3 bases, and 4 bases lay in between. Germline lookup yields CDR1 SGHDT and CDR2 YYEEEE. The CDR3 region is CASSLPYTEAFF. For the CDR3, the DNA is TGTGCCAGCAGCTTGCCTTACACTGAAGCTTTCTTT.

The table lists this clone with a count of one. The chain couples TRBV28 to TRBJ1-2; the D gene is possibly TRBD1 (6 bases). The germline V gene has CDR1 MDHEN and CDR2 SYDVKM. The V gene lost 4 bases and the J gene lost 4 bases, with 13 bases spanning the gap. The CDR3 totals 14 residues. For the CDR3, the DNA is TGTGCCAGCAGTTCTCCAACAGGGTTCTATGGCTACACCTTC. It specifies CASSSPTGFYGYTF.

This clone has a handful of counts. The gene calls are TRBV4-1 and TRBJ1-5, with 11 positions matching TRBD1. CDR3 length: 18 residues. With V trimmed by 0 bases and J by 4 bases, 8 bases remained unmatched. Per the germline V gene, CDR1 is MGHRA and CDR2 is YSYEKL. CDR3 sequence: CASSQDTGTGGDNQPQHF. Here the CDR3 DNA reads TGCGCCAGCAGCCAAGACACCGGGACAGGGGGGGATAATCAGCCCCAGCATTTT.

The DNA of the CDR3 is TGCGCCAGCAGCTTGAGGGAGGCCACTGAAGCTTTCTTT. This sequence encodes CASSLREATEAFF. This chain uses TRBV5-1 with TRBJ1-1, with no clear D. The CDR3 is 13 amino acids. V gave up 1 base and J gave up 4 bases, with 8 bases separating them. Germline assignment: CDR1 SGHRS and CDR2 YFSETQ.

The chain carries TRBV7-2 and TRBJ2-1, with 8 bases matching TRBD2. The CDR3 extends over 16 amino acids. The germline V gene encodes CDR1 SGHTA and CDR2 FQGNSA. The V gene end was trimmed by 1 base and the J gene end by 6 bases; junction bases not matched to a gene: 8. CDR3 sequence: CASSLGSPGGPNEQFF. CDR3 DNA sequence: TGTGCCAGCAGCTTAGGATCCCCGGGAGGGCCCAATGAGCAGTTCTTC.

The chain uses TRBV19 and TRBJ2-2, with D unresolved. V shed 6 bases and J shed 0 bases, with 14 bases lying between them. Germline V gene lookup returns CDR1 LNHDA and CDR2 SQIVND (reference sequence). CDR3 length: 16 residues. The CDR3 DNA follows: TGTGCCAGTAGCCCTAAGCAGGCAGCGAACACCGGGGAGCTGTTTTTT. This gives the protein CASSPKQAANTGELFF.

This rearrangement joins TRBV9 to TRBJ2-7, with D tentatively TRBD1 (5 bases). Germline CDR1 reads SGDLS; CDR2 reads YYNGEE. CDR3 size: 17 residues. The germline V and J ends were trimmed by 4 bases and 1 base, with 21 bases remaining between them. In nucleotides, the CDR3 is TGTGCCAGCAGCCCCCCCCTAGGGGTAGGTGGGTCCTACGAGCAGTACTTC. Translated: CASSPPLGVGGSYEQYF.

This clone came up a few times. The chain is built from TRBV28 and TRBJ1-1; 10 bases align to TRBD1. The V segment lost 5 bases and the J segment 1 base; nucleotides outside the gene matches: 7. Germline V lookup: CDR1 MDHEN, CDR2 SYDVKM. There are 16 residues in the CDR3. The CDR3 nucleotides read TGTGCCAGCAGTGGGACAGGGGTTATGAAGAACACTGAAGCTTTCTTT. Its protein is CASSGTGVMKNTEAFF.

The chain combines TRBV7-2 with TRBJ1-1; TRBD1 is a possible D gene (5 bases). This CDR3 comprises 13 residues. The germline V gene has CDR1 SGHTA and CDR2 FQGNSA. Trimming took off 3 bases at V and 5 bases at J, with 10 bases between the two ends. CDR3 region: CASSFQGGTEAFF. Here the CDR3 DNA reads TGTGCCAGCAGCTTCCAGGGAGGGACTGAAGCTTTCTTT.

The rearrangement links TRBV11-1 to TRBJ1-1, with D maybe TRBD1 (6 bases). The CDR3 spans 14 residues. Germline V lookup: CDR1 SGHAT, CDR2 FQDESV (reference sequence). The V and J ends lost 5 bases and 3 bases respectively, with 13 bases between them. The chain's CDR3 is CASSIRQDYTEAFF. The CDR3 bases are TGTGCCAGCAGCATCAGACAGGATTACACTGAAGCTTTCTTT.

This chain joins TRBV28 and TRBJ2-1, with TRBD1 matching 10 bases. J lost 5 bases, V lost 7 bases, and 8 bases had no gene match. CDR3 size: 15 residues. The germline gives CDR1 MDHEN, CDR2 SYDVKM. The CDR3 sequence is CASNFAGQGHNEQFF. In nucleotides, the CDR3 is TGTGCCAGCAACTTTGCGGGACAGGGGCACAATGAGCAGTTCTTC.

The rearrangement links TRBV7-2 to TRBJ2-2, with D maybe TRBD1 (5 bases). The CDR3 has 15 residues. Germline V gene sequence: CDR1 SGHTA, CDR2 FQGNSA. Trimming pared 0 bases from V and 6 bases from J, leaving 11 bases between. Written as DNA, the CDR3 is TGTGCCAGCAGCTTAGCCACAGGCCTGGCCGGGGAGCTGTTTTTT. This encodes CASSLATGLAGELFF. The whole variable domain, filled in from reference TRBV7-2 and TRBJ2-2, reads GAGVSQSPSNKVTEKGKDVELRCDPISGHTALYWYRQSLGQGLEFLIYFQGNSAPDKSGLPSDRFSAERTGGSVSTLTIQRTQQEDSAVYLCASSLATGLAGELFFGEGSRLTVL.

The genes are TRBV7-6 and TRBJ2-3, with D possibly TRBD2 on 6 matching bases. Trimming cost V 0 bases and J 4 bases, with 14 bases left between them. Germline V lookup: CDR1 SGHVS, CDR2 FNYEAQ. This CDR3 has 16 amino acids. The CDR3 region is CASSLAQGGISDTQYF. The CDR3 DNA follows: TGTGCCAGCAGCTTAGCGCAAGGAGGGATCTCAGATACGCAGTATTTT.

V gene TRBV7-2 combines with J gene TRBJ1-5; the D is unclear. Germline V gives CDR1 SGHTA, CDR2 FQGNSA. Trimming shortened V by 0 bases and J by 8 bases, and 8 bases separated the two germline ends. The CDR3 is 13 residues long. Written as DNA, the CDR3 is TGTGCCAGCAGCTTAGCATTTTCGGAGCCCCAGCATTTT. Encoded protein: CASSLAFSEPQHF.

This chain uses TRBV29-1 with TRBJ1-2; 11 bases align to TRBD1. The V gene end was trimmed by 1 base and the J gene end by 6 bases; junction bases not matched to a gene: 7. Germline assignment: CDR1 SQVTM and CDR2 ANQGSEA. CDR3 length: 15 amino acids. CDR3 bases: TGCAGCGTTGAAGCAAACATGGACAGGGGGCATGGCTACACCTTC. Translated: CSVEANMDRGHGYTF.

The J gene is TRBJ2-7, the V gene TRBV11-2, with TRBD2 as a possible D gene (6 bases). This CDR3 region has 15 residues. V was shortened by 4 bases and J by 3 bases, with 16 bases between the two germline ends. Per the germline V gene, CDR1 is SGHAT and CDR2 is FQNNGV. The CDR3 region has the DNA TGTGCCAGCAGCTACCTCAGGGCGCGGGACTACGAGCAGTACTTC. Translation gives CASSYLRARDYEQYF.

A single count supports this clone. The chain carries TRBV30 and TRBJ2-5; D is possibly TRBD1 (6 bases). The J call may not be correct, given that the DNA end is closer to TRBJ2-7. This CDR3 region has 13 residues. Germline CDR1 reads GTSNPN; CDR2 reads SVGIG (reference sequence). CDR3 sequence reads: CAWGRQASYEQYF. In DNA, the CDR3 is TGTGCCTGGGGTAGACAGGCTTCCTACGAGCAGTACTTC.

The chain is built from TRBV29-1 and TRBJ2-7, with D perhaps matching TRBD2 (5 bases). This CDR3 has 13 amino acids. Trimming stripped 6 bases from V and 2 bases from J, with 14 bases between. Germline loops: CDR1 SQVTM, CDR2 ANQGSEA. The CDR3 bases are TGCAGCGTAACCGCGGGTCTAACCTACGAGCAGTACTTC. Translating gives CSVTAGLTYEQYF.

The chain has TRBV14 and TRBJ1-1, with 8 bases that match TRBD1. CDR1 is SGHDN, CDR2 FVKESK, per germline. V was pared by 1 base and J by 1 base, with 5 bases of the junction left unmatched. The CDR3 consists of 16 residues. CDR3 in amino acids: CASSQANRGENTEAFF. Written as DNA, the CDR3 is TGTGCCAGCAGCCAAGCGAACAGGGGGGAGAACACTGAAGCTTTCTTT.

This clone was recorded a few times. V is TRBV28 and J is TRBJ2-7; the match to TRBD1 covers 8 bases. From germline, CDR1 is MDHEN and CDR2 SYDVKM. The junction had 9 bases not matched to a gene; V was cut back by 6 bases and J by 2 bases. The CDR3 length is 15 residues. CDR3 coding DNA: TGTGCCAGCAGCACCATTATGACAGGGGCCTACGAGCAGTACTTC. Its translation is CASSTIMTGAYEQYF.

This clone came up a few times. V and J are TRBV9 and TRBJ1-3; D remains ambiguous. V lost 4 bases to trimming and J lost 0 bases, with 17 bases between them. Per germline, CDR1 SGDLS and CDR2 YYNGEE. CDR3 length equals 17 residues. The CDR3 coding sequence is TGTGCCAGCAGCCCACGGGAGGGCGTACGCTCTGGAAACACCATATATTTT. Translating gives CASSPREGVRSGNTIYF.